The 30 T cell receptor beta chains presented below share a single source sample, sequenced in a study of blood T cell repertoires in COVID-19. Sequencing used immunoSEQ multiplex PCR; TCRdb keeps in-frame clones, though not all of them. The sample lists about 120,000 clones, over 60% occurring once. The sample was peripheral blood. Source of these receptors: an elderly woman with active or convalescent COVID-19.

A word on this clone: An end of the junction does not agree with germline; a read error may underlie this. The chain is built from TRBV4-1 and TRBJ1-1; D unclear. CDR3 length equals 12 residues. Germline values: CDR1 MGHRA, CDR2 YSYEKL. CDR3 sequence reads: CASSQLYIGQRF. The CDR3 region has the DNA TGCGCCAGCAGCCAATTGTACATTGGGCAACGATTT.

The V call is TRBV6-5, the J call TRBJ2-5, with D maybe TRBD1 (6 bases). Germline V gene sequence: CDR1 MNHEY, CDR2 SVGAGI. V was shortened by 6 bases and J by 5 bases, with 16 bases between the two germline ends. The CDR3 has 14 residues. CDR3 sequence: CASRYTGFYETQYF. CDR3 DNA sequence: TGTGCCAGCAGATACACAGGGTTTTACGAGACCCAGTACTTC.

The chain carries TRBV5-1 and TRBJ1-5; maybe TRBD1 (5 bases). The CDR3 length is 15 residues. Germline-derived CDR1 and CDR2 are SGHRS and YFSETQ. V dropped 1 base and J dropped 0 bases, with 8 bases sitting between them. Written as DNA, the CDR3 is TGCGCCAGCAGCTTGCTAGGGGCTAGCAATCAGCCCCAGCATTTT. As protein: CASSLLGASNQPQHF.

The rearrangement uses TRBV12-3 or TRBV12-4 and TRBJ2-1, with D tentatively TRBD1 (6 bases). The length of the CDR3 is 13 residues. V lost 2 bases and J lost 9, with 11 bases in between. In DNA form, the CDR3 reads TGTGCCAGCAGTTTACAGGGGAAAGGTGAGCAGTTCTTC. It is translated as CASSLQGKGEQFF.

This clone has a single count. The chain links TRBV28 to TRBJ2-1, with TRBD2 matching 9 bases. The CDR3 has 15 residues. Germline CDR1 MDHEN, CDR2 SYDVKM. V lost 1 base, J lost 15 bases, and 13 bases stayed unmatched. CDR3 region: CASSLLGGSGSRRFF. The CDR3 bases are TGTGCCAGCAGTTTATTGGGCGGTAGCGGGAGTCGTAGGTTCTTC.

The chain is built from TRBV5-1 and TRBJ2-1, with a possible D match to TRBD2 (7 bases). CDR3 length equals 13 residues. V shed 4 bases and J shed 9 bases, with 14 bases lying between them. Germline CDR1 reads SGHRS; CDR2 reads YFSETQ. In nucleotides, the CDR3 is TGCGCCAGCAGCCGGGGGGCAGGGTCTGAGCAGTTCTTC. It translates to CASSRGAGSEQFF.

The genes are TRBV5-1 and TRBJ2-1; D perhaps matches TRBD2 (5 bases). There are 14 residues in the CDR3. The V gene lost 4 bases and the J gene lost 5 bases, with 13 bases spanning the gap. The germline V gene has CDR1 SGHRS and CDR2 YFSETQ. Written as DNA, the CDR3 is TGCGCCAGCAGCATAGGTACCGGGGACAATGAGCAGTTCTTC. Residues: CASSIGTGDNEQFF. The whole variable domain, remainder taken from reference TRBV5-1 and TRBJ2-1, is KAGVTQTPRYLIKTRGQQVTLSCSPISGHRSVSWYQQTPGQGLQFLFEYFSETQRNKGNFPGRFSGRQFSNSRSEMNVSTLELGDSALYLCASSIGTGDNEQFFGPGTRLTVL.

The chain joins TRBV18 to TRBJ1-1; TRBD1 is a possible D gene (6 bases). Germline V lookup: CDR1 KGHSH, CDR2 LQKENI. Trimming stripped 3 bases from V and 6 bases from J, with 14 bases between. The CDR3 covers 14 residues. CDR3 amino acids: CASSPGTNSAEAFF. The CDR3, as DNA: TGTGCCAGCTCACCCGGGACAAACTCCGCTGAAGCTTTCTTT.

The chain employs TRBV7-9 and TRBJ2-1; the match to TRBD1 covers 8 bases. V was pared by 4 bases and J by 8 bases, with 19 bases of the junction left unmatched. Germline V CDR1 and CDR2: SEHNR, FQNEAQ (reference sequence). This CDR3 is built from 18 residues. Here the CDR3 DNA reads TGTGCCAGCAGCTCAAATCTTTGGACAGGGCCGGGCCCACATGAGCAGTTCTTC. Translation gives CASSSNLWTGPGPHEQFF. Supplemented by reference TRBV7-9 and TRBJ2-1, the full variable domain reads DTGVSQNPRHKITKRGQNVTFRCDPISEHNRLYWYRQTLGQGPEFLTYFQNEAQLEKSRLLSDRFSAERPKGSFSTLEIQRTEQGDSAMYLCASSSNLWTGPGPHEQFFGPGTRLTVL.

The table lists this clone with a few counts. The chain combines TRBV7-2 with TRBJ1-5; D gene ambiguous. This CDR3 is 13 amino acids long. V lost 1 base to trimming and J lost 6 bases, with 7 bases between them. Germline V gene sequence: CDR1 SGHTA, CDR2 FQGNSA. The chain's CDR3 is CASSLVHLQPQHF. The CDR3 region has the DNA TGTGCCAGCAGCTTAGTACACCTTCAGCCCCAGCATTTT. Together with reference TRBV7-2 and TRBJ1-5, the CDR3 gives the full variable domain: GAGVSQSPSNKVTEKGKDVELRCDPISGHTALYWYRQSLGQGLEFLIYFQGNSAPDKSGLPSDRFSAERTGGSVSTLTIQRTQQEDSAVYLCASSLVHLQPQHFGDGTRLSIL.

In its sample, this clone was seen a few times. The chain recombines TRBV7-2 with TRBJ2-7; 7 bases agree with TRBD2. With 5 bases clipped from V and 2 bases from J, the junction kept 6 bases outside the gene matches. The CDR3 runs 14 residues. CDR1 SGHTA and CDR2 FQGNSA come from the germline V gene. CDR3 protein: CASSRGAGPYEQYF. For the CDR3, the DNA is TGTGCCAGCAGCCGGGGAGCGGGGCCCTACGAGCAGTACTTC.

The genes are TRBV19 and TRBJ2-1, with a tentative D call TRBD2 (5 bases). CDR3 length: 15 amino acids. V shed 6 bases and J shed 5 bases, with 17 bases lying between them. Germline V gene sequence: CDR1 LNHDA, CDR2 SQIVND (reference sequence). CDR3 protein: CASRDRGRTDNEQFF. In DNA, the CDR3 is TGTGCCAGTAGAGATAGAGGGAGAACGGACAATGAGCAGTTCTTC.

This clone has only a few counts. V is TRBV11-3 and J is TRBJ2-3; TRBD2 matches at 8 bases. Per germline, CDR1 SGHNT and CDR2 YENEEA. Trimming at V came to 5 bases and at J to 4 bases, leaving 8 bases not matched to a gene. This CDR3 is 15 amino acids long. DNA of the CDR3: TGTGCCAGCAGCAAAAGCAGCGGGAGTCCAGATACGCAGTATTTT. Amino acids: CASSKSSGSPDTQYF.

V is TRBV19 and J is TRBJ2-3; the D gene is possibly TRBD1 (6 bases). Trimming removed 6 bases at V and 3 bases at J, with 7 bases between. CDR3 length equals 12 residues. CDR1 is LNHDA and CDR2 is SQIVND in the germline V gene (reference sequence). The CDR3 loop is CASRRGTDTQYF. CDR3 DNA: TGTGCCAGTAGAAGGGGGACAGATACGCAGTATTTT.

The V call is TRBV9, the J call TRBJ1-2; perhaps TRBD1 as D (6 bases). V gave up 3 bases and J gave up 7 bases, with 16 bases separating them. CDR1 is SGDLS, CDR2 YYNGEE, per germline. The CDR3 extends over 14 amino acids. CDR3 bases: TGTGCCAGCAGCGAAAGCGGGGGGCTGGGTGGCTACACCTTC. Translation: CASSESGGLGGYTF.

The chain has TRBV11-1 and TRBJ2-4, with D tentatively TRBD2 (5 bases). The CDR3 extends over 13 amino acids. CDR1 and CDR2 (germline): SGHAT, FQDESV (reference sequence). Trimming took 5 bases from V and 9 from J, leaving 14 bases between them. CDR3 sequence: CASSRGREGIQYF. The CDR3, as DNA: TGTGCCAGCAGCCGAGGACGGGAAGGCATTCAGTACTTC.

This clone was counted only a few times. The chain carries TRBV21-1 and TRBJ2-1; the DNA was not used to check the table's D call, TRBD1. TRBV21-1 is a pseudogene locus. The CDR3 loop spans 16 amino acids. CDR3 coding DNA: TGTGCCAGCAGCACCGACAGGGGGAGCTCCTACAATGAGCAGTTCTTC. This gives the protein CASSTDRGSSYNEQFF.

The V call is TRBV7-3, the J call TRBJ2-7, with 8 bases that match TRBD1. Germline V CDR1 and CDR2: SGHTA, FQGTGA. The CDR3 contains 15 residues. V lost 6 bases and J lost 3; bases outside the gene matches: 10. CDR3 DNA sequence: TGTGCCAGCAGGTTCGACAGGGGAAGCTTCTACGAGCAGTACTTC. This translates into CASRFDRGSFYEQYF.

The rearrangement joins TRBV9 to TRBJ1-2; D remains ambiguous. Per the germline V gene, CDR1 is SGDLS and CDR2 is YYNGEE. V lost 5 bases, J lost 3 bases, and 11 bases lay in between. The CDR3 totals 13 residues. CDR3 coding DNA: TGTGCCAGCAGTGCAACAGTTTACTATGGCTACACCTTC. Translated: CASSATVYYGYTF. The full variable domain, with the rest looked up from reference TRBV9 and TRBJ1-2, is DSGVTQTPKHLITATGQRVTLRCSPRSGDLSVYWYQQSLDQGLQFLIQYYNGEERAKGNILERFSAQQFPDLHSELNLSSLELGDSALYFCASSATVYYGYTFGSGTRLTVV.

The chain recombines TRBV7-2 with TRBJ2-3; a weak D match, TRBD2 (6 bases). Germline V gene lookup returns CDR1 SGHTA and CDR2 FQGNSA. This CDR3 spans 18 amino acids. V was clipped by 5 bases and J by 0 bases, with 21 bases between them. The CDR3 DNA reads TGTGCCAGCAGCCCGAGTAAGAGTGGCGGGGCGAGCACAGATACGCAGTATTTT. Protein product: CASSPSKSGGASTDTQYF.

V and J are TRBV6-1 and TRBJ2-3; D might be TRBD2 (5 bases). The CDR3 spans 17 residues. Germline values: CDR1 MNHNS, CDR2 SASEGT. V dropped 1 base and J dropped 0 bases, with 14 bases sitting between them. The CDR3 sequence: CASSEGTDLTSTDTQYF. CDR3 DNA: TGTGCCAGCAGTGAAGGGACGGACTTGACTAGCACAGATACGCAGTATTTT.

This sequence joins TRBV10-3 and TRBJ2-7; TRBD1 matches 8 bases. Germline trimming cut 4 bases from V and 2 bases from J; bases unmatched to any gene: 10. From germline, CDR1 is ENHRY and CDR2 SYGVKD. This CDR3 is 16 amino acids long. CDR3 sequence: CAISGQGILFTYEQYF. CDR3 bases: TGTGCCATCAGTGGACAGGGGATTTTGTTTACCTACGAGCAGTACTTC.

The chain carries TRBV27 and TRBJ2-7; maybe TRBD2 (5 bases). CDR3 length: 14 residues. The ends were cut back, 4 bases at V and 4 bases at J, with 14 bases in the middle. The germline V gene encodes CDR1 MNHEY and CDR2 SMNVEV (reference sequence). CDR3 sequence: CASSWSGSEYEQYF. The CDR3, as DNA: TGTGCCAGCAGTTGGAGCGGTAGTGAGTACGAGCAGTACTTC.

The rearrangement uses TRBV24-1 and TRBJ2-4; 8 nucleotides line up with TRBD1. V gave up 5 bases and J gave up 6 bases; unmatched junction bases: 5. The CDR3 has 14 amino acids. The germline CDR1 and CDR2 sequences are KGHDR and SFDVKD. CDR3 region: CATSGGTGGNIQYF. The CDR3 region has the DNA TGTGCCACCAGTGGGGGGACAGGTGGAAACATTCAGTACTTC.

The chain recombines TRBV14 with TRBJ2-3; D unclear. Germline V gene sequence: CDR1 SGHDN, CDR2 FVKESK. The CDR3 has 16 amino acids. V gave up 4 bases and J gave up 0 bases, with 14 bases separating them. CDR3 coding DNA: TGTGCCAGCAGCCCCCGGCGAGCGTCTAGCACAGATACGCAGTATTTT. This codes for CASSPRRASSTDTQYF.

The chain has TRBV15 and TRBJ2-5; 7 nucleotides agree with TRBD2. CDR1 and CDR2 from the germline V gene are LNHNV and YYDKDF (reference sequence). V lost 1 base and J lost 1; bases outside the gene matches: 3. The CDR3 covers 15 residues. CDR3: CATSRAGEGQETQYF. The CDR3, as DNA: TGTGCCACCAGCAGAGCGGGGGAGGGCCAAGAGACCCAGTACTTC.

This clone has a handful of counts. The CDR3, as DNA: TGTGCCAGCAAGTTTCTCGGACAGGGCGACGAAAAACTGTTTTTT. It yields the protein CASKFLGQGDEKLFF. V and J are TRBV27 and TRBJ1-4, with 8 bases lining up with TRBD1. Trimming cost V 7 bases and J 8 bases; bases outside gene matches: 12. Germline loops: CDR1 MNHEY, CDR2 SMNVEV (reference sequence). This CDR3 has 15 residues.

The rearrangement uses TRBV27 and TRBJ2-2; D unclear. Germline values: CDR1 MNHEY, CDR2 SMNVEV (reference sequence). Trimming took 3 bases from V and 5 from J, leaving 10 bases between them. The CDR3 loop spans 14 amino acids. CDR3 region: CASSFGVGTGELFF. The CDR3 nucleotides read TGTGCCAGCAGTTTTGGAGTTGGGACCGGGGAGCTGTTTTTT.

The chain links TRBV4-1 to TRBJ1-4; 8 nucleotides align to TRBD1. Germline assignment: CDR1 MGHRA and CDR2 YSYEKL. Trimming at V came to 3 bases and at J to 5 bases, leaving 5 bases not matched to a gene. This CDR3 is 15 amino acids long. As DNA, the CDR3 is TGCGCCAGCAGCCACGGGACAGGCTTAAATGAAAAACTGTTTTTT. It encodes CASSHGTGLNEKLFF.

This clone has a single count. The V gene is TRBV19, the J gene TRBJ2-6; D might be TRBD2 (6 bases). CDR1 LNHDA and CDR2 SQIVND come from the germline V gene (reference sequence). Trimming removed 7 bases at V and 0 bases at J, with 10 bases between. CDR3 length equals 15 residues. CDR3 bases: TGTGCCAGTAATTGGGACTCCTCTGGGGCCAACGTCCTGACTTTC. It translates to CASNWDSSGANVLTF.